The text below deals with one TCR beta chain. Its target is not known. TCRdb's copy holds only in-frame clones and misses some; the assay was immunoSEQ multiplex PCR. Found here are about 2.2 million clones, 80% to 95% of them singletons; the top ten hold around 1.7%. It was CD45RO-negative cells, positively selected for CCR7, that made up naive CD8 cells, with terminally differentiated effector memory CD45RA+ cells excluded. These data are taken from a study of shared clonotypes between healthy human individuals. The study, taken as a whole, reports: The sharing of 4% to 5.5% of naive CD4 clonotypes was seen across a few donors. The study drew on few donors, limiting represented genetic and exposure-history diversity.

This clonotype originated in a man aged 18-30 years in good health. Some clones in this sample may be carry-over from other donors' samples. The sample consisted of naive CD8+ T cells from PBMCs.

The CDR3 sequence: CASSYLSGTYNEQFF. The CDR3 DNA sequence: TGTGCCAGCAGTTACTTGTCGGGGACCTACAATGAGCAGTTCTTC. The V call is TRBV6-5, the J call TRBJ2-1, with D perhaps TRBD2 (5 bases). The V gene lost 1 base and the J gene lost 2 bases, with 9 bases spanning the gap. The V gene's germline CDR1 is MNHEY and CDR2 SVGAGI. The length of the CDR3 is 15 residues.